The 6 T cell receptor beta chains in this list originate from one sample, sequenced in a study of cytomegalovirus exposure and HLA in healthy donors (dated by TCRdb to 2017 to 2019). Library generation was performed with the immunoSEQ multiplex PCR assay. For the multiplex PCR, a mixture combining 60 forward primers for TCR Vbeta segments and 13 reverse primers for TCR Jbeta segments was used. TCRdb stores this immuneACCESS table with in-frame sequences only. Part of the clones is absent; in the studies checked, under half of the shortfall reflects unresolved V genes, and no reason is known for the rest. The sample has under 150,000 clones on record, roughly 80% of them singletons. Approximately 4% of the sample comes from the top ten. Specimen: PBMCs. Receptors were obtained from a woman aged 35 to 49 in good health and CMV-seronegative.

The chain uses TRBV27 and TRBJ1-1; D not certain. V dropped 3 bases and J dropped 5 bases, with 10 bases sitting between them. Germline CDR1 and CDR2: MNHEY and SMNVEV (reference sequence). The CDR3 spans 13 residues. The DNA of the CDR3 is TGTGCCAGCAGTTTGGCGGGTTCTACTGAAGCTTTCTTT. Protein: CASSLAGSTEAFF.

In this sample, this clone turned up once. The rearrangement links TRBV14 to TRBJ1-6; D might be TRBD1 (5 bases). There are 13 residues in the CDR3. Trimming took 0 bases from V and 13 from J, leaving 10 bases between them. Germline CDR1 reads SGHDN; CDR2 reads FVKESK. Written as DNA, the CDR3 is TGTGCCAGCAGCCAAGATGGGGCTACGCCCCTCCACTTT. Protein: CASSQDGATPLHF.

The genes are TRBV29-1 and TRBJ1-1; D remains ambiguous. The germline V gene encodes CDR1 SQVTM and CDR2 ANQGSEA. Trimming shortened V by 6 bases and J by 0 bases, and 14 bases separated the two germline ends. The CDR3 consists of 14 residues. CDR3 DNA: TGCAGCGTCGCTTCTGGGAGAATGAACACTGAAGCTTTCTTT. As protein: CSVASGRMNTEAFF.

V usage is TRBV7-6 and J usage is TRBJ1-2; D possibly corresponds to TRBD1 (6 bases). CDR1 is SGHVS, CDR2 FNYEAQ, per germline. Trimming shortened V by 8 bases and J by 0 bases, and 22 bases separated the two germline ends. This CDR3 region has 17 residues. In nucleotides, the CDR3 is TGTGCCAGCGCCCCGGCTGGCAGGGGTGGGTCTAACTATGGCTACACCTTC. This encodes CASAPAGRGGSNYGYTF.

The V call is TRBV4-2, the J call TRBJ1-2; 7 bases match TRBD1. The CDR3 covers 14 residues. V gave up 4 bases and J gave up 2 bases; unmatched junction bases: 4. Germline V gene data show CDR1 as LGHNA and CDR2 as YNFKEQ. The CDR3 protein is CASSPLGQNYGYTF. CDR3 DNA sequence: TGTGCCAGCAGCCCTTTGGGACAGAACTATGGCTACACCTTC.

The chain recombines TRBV2 with TRBJ1-4; D might be TRBD1 (6 bases). V was trimmed by 4 bases and J by 7 bases, leaving 16 bases between them. CDR1 and CDR2 (germline): SNHLY, FYNNEI. The CDR3 covers 15 residues. The CDR3 DNA is TGTGCCAGCAGTGGAGGGGGAGGGGCTGGTGAAAAACTGTTTTTT. Amino acids: CASSGGGGAGEKLFF. The variable domain in full, with the rest retrieved from reference TRBV2 and TRBJ1-4, is EPEVTQTPSHQVTQMGQEVILRCVPISNHLYFYWYRQILGQKVEFLVSFYNNEISEKSEIFDDQFSVERPDGSNFTLKIRSTKLEDSAMYFCASSGGGGAGEKLFFGSGTQLSVL.